The rows below give T cell receptor beta chains drawn from one sample of a study of early T cells in non-severe SARS-CoV-2 infection. Via MiXCR, TCRdb re-called the 5' RACE reads, giving one row per CDR3 protein. This table has 55,000 to 65,000 distinct CDR3 sequences, about 10% appearing once. Sequencing input: whole blood. These receptors all come from an adult who was a healthcare worker with PCR-confirmed SARS-CoV-2 infection or an uninfected control (not recorded which). CDR3s leave out the opening cysteine and the closing phenylalanine or tryptophan. D genes are given only for firm matches.

TRBD2,TRBJ2-1,TRBV11-2,ASSLRPPSGETYNEQF
NA,TRBJ2-3,TRBV3-1,ASRALGTDTQY
TRBD2,TRBJ2-7,TRBV20-1,SARPPAGDSSYEQY
TRBD2,TRBJ2-3,TRBV9,ASSAPGLVKQY
NA,TRBJ2-7,TRBV10-3,AISAHRDRAYEQY
TRBD2,TRBJ2-3,TRBV20-1,SADSGVSTDTQY
TRBD2,TRBJ2-1,TRBV6-5,ASSYSDGASGLYNEQF
TRBD2,TRBJ2-3,TRBV2,ASSPGGVAGDTQY
NA,TRBJ2-1,TRBV20-1,SARRGAFNEQF
NA,TRBJ1-6,TRBV30,ASLRTVNSPLH
NA,TRBJ1-1,TRBV29-1,SGHEGTEAF
TRBD2,TRBJ2-1,TRBV12-3/TRBV12-4,ASSSALLGGGARNEQF
TRBD2,TRBJ2-5,TRBV20-1,SARRPLAGDGETQY
NA,TRBJ2-5,TRBV7-9,ASSFGGLQETQY
NA,TRBJ2-7,TRBV11-2,ASSSEYEQY
NA,TRBJ1-1,TRBV3-1,ASSEGGEVF